Sequencing of this T cell receptor (beta chain) was carried out in a study of blood T cell repertoires in COVID-19. As for the study in general: Acute and convalescent COVID-19 specimens originated in the United States, Italy and Spain. PBMCs, B-cell-depleted T cells, or T cells were the source of the cDNA or gDNA that made up the material.

Methods used by the authors: Reference gene primers were amplified, and this amplification served to estimate nucleated cell counts. The table came from immunoSEQ multiplex PCR; TCRdb's copy has only in-frame clones and leaves some out. The V and J calls and the clone size are those of that table, but D and trimming were determined from the DNA. The sample contains more than 55,000 clones, 88% of which appear only once. Unmatched junction bases numbered 9, after V lost 3 bases and J lost 8 bases. CDR3 size: 13 residues. CDR1 and CDR2 from the germline V gene are GTSNPN and SVGIG (reference sequence).

The TCR originated in a woman in her 70s with acute or convalescent COVID-19. This chain uses TRBV30 with TRBJ1-2; 7 bases are a match to TRBD1. The specimen was peripheral blood. CDR3 region: CAWRGGGRGGYTF. The CDR3 coding sequence is TGTGCCTGGAGAGGAGGGGGCCGAGGAGGCTACACCTTC.